The rows below give T cell receptor beta chains drawn from one sample of a study of blood T cell repertoires in COVID-19. Clones were sequenced by immunoSEQ multiplex PCR, and TCRdb holds only the in-frame ones, with some missing. This sample yields approximately 150,000 clones, of which just over 85% are seen a single time; around 8.5% belongs to the top ten. The sequenced sample was peripheral blood. These receptor sequences come from a woman aged 55-69 years with acute or convalescent COVID-19. Each CDR3 is given with its conserved first and last residue. The D gene is left open where the match is weak. The listing skips clone size in some rows; elsewhere it reads once, few, many or a size class.

V gene: TRBV4-2; D gene: TRBD1; clone size: .; J gene: TRBJ2-7; CDR3 DNA: TGTGCCAGCAGCCAAGAAACAGGGGGCATGAGGAGCTCCTACGAGCAGTACTTC; CDR3 protein: CASSQETGGMRSSYEQYF
V gene: TRBV29-1; D gene: .; clone size: .; J gene: TRBJ2-1; CDR3 DNA: TGCAGCGTTCAGTCTGGTTCCTCCTACAATGAGCAGTTCTTC; CDR3 protein: CSVQSGSSYNEQFF
V gene: TRBV6-4; D gene: .; clone size: .; J gene: TRBJ1-2; CDR3 DNA: TGTGCCAATATGGAGGCAGGCTATTTCTATGGCTACACCTTC; CDR3 protein: CANMEAGYFYGYTF
V gene: TRBV5-1; D gene: TRBD1; clone size: few; J gene: TRBJ2-3; CDR3 DNA: TGCGCCAGCAGCCAGAGTCCGGACAGGGCGGGCACAGATACGCAGTATTTT; CDR3 protein: CASSQSPDRAGTDTQYF
V gene: TRBV5-4; D gene: TRBD1; clone size: few; J gene: TRBJ1-6; CDR3 DNA: TGTGCCAGCAGCCTAGGACAGGGGAATTCACCCCTCCACTTT; CDR3 protein: CASSLGQGNSPLHF
V gene: TRBV5-6; D gene: .; clone size: .; J gene: TRBJ2-5; CDR3 DNA: TGTGCCAGCAGCTTGGGGAACGGGGAAGAGACCCAGTACTTC; CDR3 protein: CASSLGNGEETQYF
V gene: TRBV6-1; D gene: .; clone size: .; J gene: TRBJ1-3; CDR3 DNA: TGTGCCAGCAGCCCCGAGGCTCCTGGAAACACCATATATTTT; CDR3 protein: CASSPEAPGNTIYF
V gene: TRBV18; D gene: TRBD2; clone size: .; J gene: TRBJ2-7; CDR3 DNA: TGTGCCAGCTCACCGATGGGACTAGCGGGGGGGTCCTACGAGCAGTACTTC; CDR3 protein: CASSPMGLAGGSYEQYF
V gene: TRBV5-6; D gene: TRBD1; clone size: .; J gene: TRBJ2-7; CDR3 DNA: TGTGCCAGCAACAACAGGGGGTGGTACGAGCAGTACTTC; CDR3 protein: CASNNRGWYEQYF
V gene: TRBV6-5; D gene: .; clone size: once; J gene: TRBJ2-1; CDR3 DNA: TGTGCCAGCAGGAAAGACGGGTGGCCGGATGAGCAGTTCTTC; CDR3 protein: CASRKDGWPDEQFF
V gene: TRBV19; D gene: .; clone size: .; J gene: TRBJ2-7; CDR3 DNA: TGTGCCAGTAGTCTTGGACAGAGACAGGTGGAGTACTTC; CDR3 protein: CASSLGQRQVEYF
V gene: TRBV18; D gene: .; clone size: .; J gene: TRBJ2-2; CDR3 DNA: TGTGCCAGCTCAGGTTTAGGAGACTACGTGACCGGGGAGCTGTTTTTT; CDR3 protein: CASSGLGDYVTGELFF
V gene: TRBV2; D gene: .; clone size: few; J gene: TRBJ2-3; CDR3 DNA: TGTGCCAGCAATGGGGCAGACCCAGGCACAGATACGCAGTATTTT; CDR3 protein: CASNGADPGTDTQYF
V gene: TRBV12-3/TRBV12-4; D gene: TRBD1; clone size: .; J gene: TRBJ1-2; CDR3 DNA: TGTGCCAGCAGTACCGGGACAGACAATGGCTACACCTTC; CDR3 protein: CASSTGTDNGYTF
V gene: TRBV9; D gene: .; clone size: .; J gene: TRBJ2-1; CDR3 DNA: TGTGCCAGCAGCCTCTCTTCGTACGGTGAGCAGTTCTTC; CDR3 protein: CASSLSSYGEQFF
V gene: TRBV5-4; D gene: .; clone size: .; J gene: TRBJ1-5; CDR3 DNA: TGTGCCAGCAGCCTAAGGGGGAGCAATCAGCCCCAGCATTTT; CDR3 protein: CASSLRGSNQPQHF
V gene: TRBV19; D gene: .; clone size: .; J gene: TRBJ1-3; CDR3 DNA: TGTGCCAGTAGTTCACGGGTTTCTGGAAACACCATATATTTT; CDR3 protein: CASSSRVSGNTIYF
V gene: TRBV7-9; D gene: TRBD1; clone size: .; J gene: TRBJ2-7; CDR3 DNA: TGTGCCAGCAGCGCCCGGGACAGGGGTTTCTACGAGCAGTACTTC; CDR3 protein: CASSARDRGFYEQYF
V gene: TRBV6-1; D gene: TRBD1; clone size: .; J gene: TRBJ2-1; CDR3 DNA: TGTGCCAGCAGTGTAAACCAGGGGGTAGTCTCCTACAATGAGCAGTTCTTC; CDR3 protein: CASSVNQGVVSYNEQFF
V gene: TRBV9; D gene: .; clone size: .; J gene: TRBJ1-3; CDR3 DNA: TGTGCCAGCAGCGTAGAAATTCGAACAAATGGAAACACCATATATTTT; CDR3 protein: CASSVEIRTNGNTIYF
V gene: TRBV19; D gene: .; clone size: .; J gene: TRBJ1-1; CDR3 DNA: TGTGCCAGTACCGAGTTCTCGGGTGTGACTGAAGCTTTCTTT; CDR3 protein: CASTEFSGVTEAFF
V gene: TRBV24-1; D gene: .; clone size: .; J gene: TRBJ2-1; CDR3 DNA: TGTGCCACCAGTGATCCGGGACTCAATCCCTACAATGAGCAGTTCTTC; CDR3 protein: CATSDPGLNPYNEQFF
V gene: TRBV28; D gene: TRBD2; clone size: .; J gene: TRBJ2-1; CDR3 DNA: TGTGCCAGCAACCCAGCGGGGGGACACAATGAGCAGTTCTTC; CDR3 protein: CASNPAGGHNEQFF
V gene: TRBV6-6; D gene: TRBD1; clone size: .; J gene: TRBJ1-5; CDR3 DNA: TGTGCCACCCTTGGACAGGGGCAAAGCCAGCCCCAGCATTTT; CDR3 protein: CATLGQGQSQPQHF
V gene: TRBV5-1; D gene: .; clone size: .; J gene: TRBJ1-6; CDR3 DNA: TGCGCCAGCTATACAGGGTTGCAGGGTTCACCCCTCCACTTT; CDR3 protein: CASYTGLQGSPLHF
V gene: TRBV6-6; D gene: TRBD1; clone size: few; J gene: TRBJ2-2; CDR3 DNA: TGTGCCAGCAGTTACCCGGACAGGGGAACCGGGGAGCTGTTTTTT; CDR3 protein: CASSYPDRGTGELFF
V gene: TRBV6-5; D gene: .; clone size: .; J gene: TRBJ2-2; CDR3 DNA: TGTGCCAGCAGTTACGGGCGACCACCGAACACCGGGGAGCTGTTTTTT; CDR3 protein: CASSYGRPPNTGELFF
V gene: TRBV30; D gene: TRBD2; clone size: few; J gene: TRBJ2-3; CDR3 DNA: TGTGCCTGGAGGAGACTAGCGGGGGCCGGGGGGGATACGCAGTATTTT; CDR3 protein: CAWRRLAGAGGDTQYF
V gene: TRBV28; D gene: TRBD2; clone size: .; J gene: TRBJ2-3; CDR3 DNA: TGTGCCAGCAGTCCCGTGACTAGCGGGGGGGGGACAGATACGCAGTATTTT; CDR3 protein: CASSPVTSGGGTDTQYF
V gene: TRBV19; D gene: TRBD1; clone size: .; J gene: TRBJ2-7; CDR3 DNA: TGTGCCAGTAGTATCTACTTGGGGACAGCCTACGAGCAGTACTTC; CDR3 protein: CASSIYLGTAYEQYF
V gene: TRBV30; D gene: .; clone size: .; J gene: TRBJ2-5; CDR3 DNA: TGTGCCTGGAGTGTCGTAGCCGGGGGACGAGAGACCCAGTACTTC; CDR3 protein: CAWSVVAGGRETQYF
V gene: TRBV11-3; D gene: .; clone size: .; J gene: TRBJ1-6; CDR3 DNA: TGTGCCAGCAGCTTCGTGCAGGCGAATTCACCCCTCCACTTT; CDR3 protein: CASSFVQANSPLHF
V gene: TRBV3-1/TRBV3-2; D gene: TRBD2; clone size: .; J gene: TRBJ2-2; CDR3 DNA: TGTGCCAGCAGCCAAGGGGGACTAGCTGACGGGGAGCTGTTTTTT; CDR3 protein: CASSQGGLADGELFF
V gene: TRBV5-1; D gene: .; clone size: once; J gene: TRBJ2-3; CDR3 DNA: TGCGCCAGCAGCTCCCGCGGGCCTGGGGGGTTCACAGATACGCAGTATTTT; CDR3 protein: CASSSRGPGGFTDTQYF
V gene: TRBV19; D gene: .; clone size: .; J gene: TRBJ1-2; CDR3 DNA: TGTGCCAGTAGTATCCCTGGACAGTACTATGGCTACACCTTC; CDR3 protein: CASSIPGQYYGYTF
V gene: TRBV28; D gene: .; clone size: .; J gene: TRBJ2-3; CDR3 DNA: TGTGCCAGCAGTTTTGGCGGGGTCACCACAGATACGCAGTATTTT; CDR3 protein: CASSFGGVTTDTQYF
V gene: TRBV4-3; D gene: TRBD1; clone size: .; J gene: TRBJ1-2; CDR3 DNA: TGCGCCAGCAGCCAAGAATCAATTCGCGGACAGGGAGGGAGTGGCTACACCTTC; CDR3 protein: CASSQESIRGQGGSGYTF
V gene: TRBV19; D gene: TRBD1; clone size: .; J gene: TRBJ2-1; CDR3 DNA: TGTGCCAGTAGCCAAATGCCCGACAGGGGGAATAAGGATGAGCAGTTCTTC; CDR3 protein: CASSQMPDRGNKDEQFF
V gene: TRBV29-1; D gene: TRBD1; clone size: .; J gene: TRBJ1-2; CDR3 DNA: TGCAGCAGTTGGGGCCAGGGGGTCCGTGGCTACACCTTC; CDR3 protein: CSSWGQGVRGYTF
V gene: TRBV24-1; D gene: .; clone size: .; J gene: TRBJ2-5; CDR3 DNA: TGTGCCACCAGTGATTTTGGTAGGGGGAAAGAGACCCAGTACTTC; CDR3 protein: CATSDFGRGKETQYF